The 17 T cell receptor beta chains below come from one sample, sequenced in a study of blood T cells in healthy people across ages. The second PCR ran about 6 to 12 cycles with a sample-barcoded 5' primer and J-beta primers. TCRdb reprocessed the 5' RACE reads via MiXCR and lists one record per CDR3 protein. The data contain roughly 800,000 distinct CDR3 sequences, about 25% of them singletons. The sample was also reused in another study, on T cells of mothers and their children.

The sequenced sample was blood. The receptors stem from a boy younger than 18 in good health.

This chain connects TRBV7-3 to TRBJ2-7, with 8 bases fitting TRBD1. The V gene's germline CDR1 is SGHTA and CDR2 FQGTGA. J gave up 2 bases and V 5 bases, and 8 bases lay outside the gene matches. This CDR3 region has 15 residues. The CDR3 protein is CASSPTGAPTYEQYF. The CDR3 DNA is TGTGCCAGCAGCCCGACAGGGGCCCCTACCTACGAGCAGTACTTC.

The chain joins TRBV5-5 to TRBJ2-2; no reliable D call. The CDR3 contains 14 residues. Deletions cut 4 bases from V and 0 bases from J, with 7 bases between. Germline CDR1 is SGHKS and CDR2 is YYEKEE (reference sequence). Written as DNA, the CDR3 is TGTGCCAGCAGCCCATGGGCGAACACCGGGGAGCTGTTTTTT. Translation gives CASSPWANTGELFF.

The table lists this clonotype with a few counts. CDR3 in amino acids: CASSLLGATDTQYF. Here the CDR3 DNA reads TGTGCCAGCAGTTTATTGGGGGCCACAGATACGCAGTATTTT. This sequence joins TRBV12-3 or TRBV12-4 and TRBJ2-3; perhaps TRBD1 as D (6 bases). The CDR3 has 14 amino acids. Trimming stripped 2 bases from V and 2 bases from J, with 8 bases between.

The chain links TRBV2 to TRBJ2-1; D could derive from TRBD1 or TRBD2 (5 bases each). Trimming removed 7 bases from V and 5 bases from J, with 18 bases in between. CDR1 SNHLY and CDR2 FYNNEI come from the germline V gene. This CDR3 is 15 amino acids long. The CDR3 DNA is TGTGCCAGCAAGGGGAGCGGAGAAGAAGACAATGAGCAGTTCTTC. Protein sequence: CASKGSGEEDNEQFF. The full variable domain, in which reference TRBV2 and TRBJ2-1 provide the parts outside the CDR3, is EPEVTQTPSHQVTQMGQEVILRCVPISNHLYFYWYRQILGQKVEFLVSFYNNEISEKSEIFDDQFSVERPDGSNFTLKIRSTKLEDSAMYFCASKGSGEEDNEQFFGPGTRLTVL.

The J gene is TRBJ2-1, the V gene TRBV4-1; 10 positions agree with TRBD2. With V trimmed by 1 base and J by 8 bases, 11 bases remained unmatched. This CDR3 comprises 17 residues. From germline, CDR1 is MGHRA and CDR2 YSYEKL. The CDR3 region is CASSQVETSGPRDEQFF. CDR3 DNA: TGCGCCAGCAGCCAAGTTGAGACTAGCGGGCCCAGGGATGAGCAGTTCTTC.

This chain links TRBV7-9 with TRBJ1-1; D is perhaps TRBD1 (6 bases). The length of the CDR3 is 13 residues. V was shortened by 11 bases and J by 12 bases, with 25 bases between the two germline ends. From germline, CDR1 is SEHNR and CDR2 FQNEAQ (reference sequence). The CDR3 coding sequence is TGTGCCGGCAACGCGGCGGGGGCGAGAGAGCCTTTCTTT. Protein: CAGNAAGAREPFF.

This rearrangement joins TRBV4-1 to TRBJ2-7; 12 bases align to TRBD2. The CDR3 contains 15 residues. The germline gives CDR1 MGHRA, CDR2 YSYEKL. Germline trimming cut 6 bases from V and 5 bases from J; bases unmatched to any gene: 8. The CDR3 loop reads CASSKLAGGLNEQYF. The CDR3 coding sequence is TGCGCCAGCAGTAAACTAGCGGGAGGCCTAAACGAGCAGTACTTC.

There are a few counts of this clonotype. This sequence joins TRBV15 and TRBJ2-3; D possibly corresponds to TRBD2 (6 bases). This CDR3 contains 15 residues. Trimming shortened V by 6 bases and J by 1 base, and 14 bases separated the two germline ends. Germline V gene sequence: CDR1 LNHNV, CDR2 YYDKDF (reference sequence). The CDR3 protein is CATRRGGEGTDTQYF. The CDR3 nucleotides read TGTGCCACCAGGAGGGGAGGTGAGGGCACAGATACGCAGTATTTT.

V usage is TRBV2 and J usage is TRBJ1-1; tentatively, D is TRBD1 (5 bases). The CDR3 runs to 16 residues. CDR1 and CDR2 from the germline V gene are SNHLY and FYNNEI. V lost 6 bases and J 4 bases, leaving 21 bases between the germline ends. In nucleotides, the CDR3 is TGTGCCAGCAGCTCATATGTCGCAGGAAGGGGCACTGAAGCTTTCTTT. Translated: CASSSYVAGRGTEAFF.

J is TRBJ2-7 and V is TRBV14; TRBD1 aligns across 10 bases. V lost 4 bases, J lost 3 bases, and 6 bases stayed unmatched. This CDR3 has 15 amino acids. Germline values: CDR1 SGHDN, CDR2 FVKESK. The CDR3 nucleotides are TGTGCCAGCAGCCCTCCGGACAGGGGGGTCTACGAGCAGTACTTC. The encoded protein is CASSPPDRGVYEQYF. Variable domain in full (rest from reference TRBV14 and TRBJ2-7): EAGVTQFPSHSVIEKGQTVTLRCDPISGHDNLYWYRRVMGKEIKFLLHFVKESKQDESGMPNNRFLAERTGGTYSTLKVQPAELEDSGVYFCASSPPDRGVYEQYFGPGTRLTVT.

J is TRBJ1-6 and V is TRBV15; weak D call: TRBD1 (6 bases). CDR1 LNHNV and CDR2 YYDKDF come from the germline V gene (reference sequence). Trimming left V 2 bases short and J 14 bases short, with 16 bases between. This CDR3 has 14 residues. CDR3: CATSRPLQGSTLHF. The CDR3, as DNA: TGTGCCACCAGCAGACCATTACAGGGCTCGACCCTCCACTTT.

This clonotype was picked up a small number of times. This chain links TRBV19 with TRBJ1-2; TRBD1 matches 7 bases. Germline V gene sequence: CDR1 LNHDA, CDR2 SQIVND (reference sequence). With V trimmed by 2 bases and J by 8 bases, 5 bases remained unmatched. CDR3 length equals 13 residues. The CDR3 region has the DNA TGTGCCAGTAGTATAAACAGGGGCGGCGGCTACACCTTC. It specifies CASSINRGGGYTF.

The chain recombines TRBV12-3 or TRBV12-4 with TRBJ2-3; the match to TRBD1 covers 9 bases. The CDR3 has 17 residues. J was trimmed by 15 bases and V by 1 base; bases with no gene match: 20. This CDR3 is CASSLGSGTGRADMQYF. CDR3 DNA: TGTGCCAGCAGTTTAGGTTCCGGGACAGGGAGAGCAGATATGCAATATTTT.

There are a few counts of this clonotype. The chain employs TRBV2 and TRBJ2-1, with a tentative D call TRBD1 (5 bases). In germline, CDR1 is SNHLY, CDR2 FYNNEI. The CDR3 consists of 14 residues. The germline V and J ends were trimmed by 6 bases and 2 bases, with 11 bases remaining between them. This CDR3 is CASRVVRAYNEQFF. The CDR3, as DNA: TGTGCCAGCAGGGTGGTCAGGGCCTACAATGAGCAGTTCTTC.

A word on this clonotype: This may be a read error: a much more frequent sequence differs by one nucleotide. CDR3 loop: CSARDPTGPRYEQCF. Here the CDR3 DNA reads TGCAGTGCTAGAGATCCCACAGGGCCTCGCTACGAGCAGTGCTTC. The chain links TRBV20-1 to TRBJ2-5; D possibly corresponds to TRBD1 (6 bases). The CDR3 length is 15 residues. Per germline, CDR1 DFQATT and CDR2 SNEGSKA (reference sequence).

The CDR3 here is CSAIDRGRKNEQFF. The CDR3, as DNA: TGCAGTGCTATAGACAGGGGACGCAAGAATGAGCAGTTCTTC. The chain employs TRBV20-1 and TRBJ2-1, with 8 bases matching TRBD1. CDR1 is DFQATT and CDR2 is SNEGSKA in the germline V gene (reference sequence). The CDR3 is 14 residues long. The junction had 9 bases not matched to a gene; V was cut back by 4 bases and J by 7 bases.

The genes are TRBV6-6 and TRBJ2-1, with D possibly being TRBD1 or TRBD2 (5 bases each). TRBJ2-7 explains the end of the DNA better; the J call may be wrong. This CDR3 contains 14 residues. Germline V gene data show CDR1 as MNHNY and CDR2 as SVGAGI (reference sequence). The CDR3 spells CASSYSAGTNEQYF. CDR3 nucleotides: TGTGCCAGCAGTTACTCGGCAGGGACGAACGAGCAGTACTTC.